Shown below are 19 T cell receptor beta chains from a single sample sequenced in a study of blood T cell repertoires in COVID-19. Repertoires were generated with immunoSEQ multiplex PCR, while TCRdb's copy carries only in-frame clones and drops some. The sample has about 55,000 clones; more than 80% are singletons. Sequencing used peripheral blood. The receptor set was obtained from a human donor in a cohort sampled during active COVID-19.

The chain employs TRBV18 and TRBJ2-1; 10 bases match TRBD2. With V trimmed by 3 bases and J by 1 base, 3 bases remained unmatched. Germline V gene data show CDR1 as KGHSH and CDR2 as LQKENI. This CDR3 is built from 16 residues. CDR3 DNA: TGTGCCAGCTCACCTAGGACTAGCGGATCCTACAATGAGCAGTTCTTC. It translates to CASSPRTSGSYNEQFF.

There are a few counts of this clone. This chain links TRBV3-1 (or the pseudogene TRBV3-2) with TRBJ1-5, with 11 bases that match TRBD1. CDR3 length: 18 amino acids. Per germline, CDR1 LGHDT and CDR2 YNNKEL (reference sequence). Trimming at V came to 0 bases and at J to 1 base, leaving 5 bases not matched to a gene. CDR3 DNA: TGTGCCAGCAGCCAAGAGGGGACAGGGGGGCTCAGCAATCAGCCCCAGCATTTT. This encodes CASSQEGTGGLSNQPQHF.

This chain joins TRBV9 and TRBJ2-7, with D unresolved. The CDR3 consists of 14 residues. Trimming removed 0 bases at V and 4 bases at J, with 11 bases between. Germline values: CDR1 SGDLS, CDR2 YYNGEE. CDR3 nucleotide sequence: TGTGCCAGCAGCGTAGAACGAGTCCCATACGAGCAGTACTTC. Translating it yields CASSVERVPYEQYF.

The gene calls are TRBV9 and TRBJ2-7; TRBD2 might be the D (5 bases). Trimming pared 0 bases from V and 3 bases from J, leaving 10 bases between. This CDR3 is 14 amino acids long. CDR1 and CDR2 (germline): SGDLS, YYNGEE. This chain's CDR3 is CASSVAASGYEQYF. CDR3 DNA sequence: TGTGCCAGCAGCGTAGCTGCCAGCGGCTACGAGCAGTACTTC.

The chain is built from TRBV23-1 and TRBJ2-5; a weak D match, TRBD2 (5 bases). TRBV23-1 is reported as an ORF; its role is uncertain. The CDR3 spans 13 residues. Trimming took off 4 bases at V and 5 bases at J, with 11 bases between the two ends. The CDR3 coding sequence is TGCGCCAGCAGTCTGGGGAGTCAGGAGACCCAGTACTTC. It yields the protein CASSLGSQETQYF.

V gene TRBV5-1 combines with J gene TRBJ1-1; possible D gene TRBD1, 6 bases. Between the trimmed V and J ends, which lost 2 bases and 5 bases, there was a span of 7 bases. The CDR3 totals 12 residues. The germline gives CDR1 SGHRS, CDR2 YFSETQ. For the CDR3, the DNA is TGCGCCAGCAGCTTCACAGGGACTGAAGCTTTCTTT. It yields the protein CASSFTGTEAFF.

The chain has TRBV7-2 and TRBJ1-1; a weak D match, TRBD1 (5 bases). Germline CDR1 SGHTA, CDR2 FQGNSA. V was pared by 7 bases and J by 6 bases, with 18 bases between. CDR3 length equals 14 residues. This chain's CDR3 is CASTPGGGVPEAFF. The CDR3 DNA sequence: TGTGCCAGCACGCCCGGGGGGGGAGTCCCTGAAGCTTTCTTT.

The chain employs TRBV5-4 and TRBJ2-6; 7 nucleotides line up with TRBD1. Germline trimming cut 0 bases from V and 2 bases from J; bases unmatched to any gene: 2. The length of the CDR3 is 16 residues. CDR1 and CDR2 from the germline V gene are SGHNT and YYREEE (reference sequence). In DNA form, the CDR3 reads TGTGCCAGCAGCTTGGTGACAGGGCCTGGGGCCAACGTCCTGACTTTC. Its protein is CASSLVTGPGANVLTF.

Only one count was recorded for this clone. This chain connects TRBV7-2 to TRBJ1-2; 10 nucleotides align to TRBD1. J lost 3 bases, V lost 5 bases, and 6 bases had no gene match. The CDR3 spans 15 residues. The germline CDR1 and CDR2 sequences are SGHTA and FQGNSA. CDR3 DNA: TGTGCCAGCAGCCAGACAGGGGGCGAGTACTATGGCTACACCTTC. Protein sequence: CASSQTGGEYYGYTF.

V and J are TRBV5-1 and TRBJ1-5; 8 positions match TRBD1. The ends lost 4 bases at V and 9 bases at J; junction bases unmatched: 6. Per germline, CDR1 SGHRS and CDR2 YFSETQ. The length of the CDR3 is 13 residues. The CDR3 DNA sequence: TGCGCCAGCAGCGGCGGACAGGGAGGGCCCCAGCATTTT. Its translation is CASSGGQGGPQHF.

The rearrangement links TRBV4-2 to TRBJ2-1; TRBD2 is a possible D gene (6 bases). Germline loops: CDR1 LGHNA, CDR2 YNFKEQ. Trimming shortened V by 0 bases and J by 4 bases, and 13 bases separated the two germline ends. The CDR3 is 16 residues long. The CDR3, as DNA: TGTGCCAGCAGCCAAGATACGGGAGTTGTGTACAATGAGCAGTTCTTC. The encoded protein is CASSQDTGVVYNEQFF.

The rearrangement uses TRBV7-3 and TRBJ2-2, with D maybe TRBD1 (5 bases). There are 16 residues in the CDR3. Trimming stripped 2 bases from V and 0 bases from J, with 10 bases between. Germline loops: CDR1 SGHTA, CDR2 FQGTGA. CDR3 coding DNA: TGTGCCAGCAGCTTACAAGGGGCCGCGAACACCGGGGAGCTGTTTTTT. Protein product: CASSLQGAANTGELFF.

The J gene is TRBJ1-1, the V gene TRBV6-5; D is undetermined. Per the germline V gene, CDR1 is MNHEY and CDR2 is SVGAGI. Trimming stripped 6 bases from V and 5 bases from J, with 19 bases between. This CDR3 comprises 15 residues. CDR3 region: CASRGGKGERTEAFF. CDR3 bases: TGTGCCAGCAGAGGTGGGAAGGGAGAGAGGACTGAAGCTTTCTTT.

The rearrangement links TRBV30 to TRBJ1-4, with unresolved D. Germline-derived CDR1 and CDR2 are GTSNPN and SVGIG (reference sequence). CDR3 length equals 15 residues. V was trimmed by 2 bases and J by 0 bases, leaving 10 bases between them. DNA for the CDR3: TGTGCCTGGAGTAGTCCCGGGGCAACTAATGAAAAACTGTTTTTT. Amino acids: CAWSSPGATNEKLFF.

The chain recombines TRBV7-2 with TRBJ2-1, with D maybe TRBD2 (6 bases). Deletions cut 7 bases from V and 10 bases from J, with 23 bases between. Germline loops: CDR1 SGHTA, CDR2 FQGNSA. This CDR3 is built from 15 residues. The CDR3 sequence is CASTLTYGGRGEQFF. DNA for the CDR3: TGTGCCAGCACCCTAACCTACGGAGGGCGGGGAGAGCAGTTCTTC.

The chain is built from TRBV27 and TRBJ2-2; weak D call: TRBD2 (6 bases). CDR1 and CDR2 from the germline V gene are MNHEY and SMNVEV (reference sequence). The CDR3 consists of 13 residues. V was pared by 7 bases and J by 9 bases, with 15 bases between. CDR3 amino acids: CASTGLPGWELFF. The CDR3 DNA is TGTGCCAGCACGGGACTCCCCGGGTGGGAGCTGTTTTTT.

This chain uses TRBV28 with TRBJ1-5; D perhaps matches TRBD1 (6 bases). Per the germline V gene, CDR1 is MDHEN and CDR2 is SYDVKM. The V end was cut by 9 bases, the J end by 7 bases, with 19 bases between. This CDR3 has 14 residues. CDR3 sequence reads: CASQLTGIGQPQHF. The CDR3 DNA sequence: TGTGCCAGTCAATTAACAGGGATCGGCCAGCCCCAGCATTTT.

V usage is TRBV20-1 and J usage is TRBJ2-3; possibly TRBD1 for D (6 bases). V was shortened by 5 bases and J by 6 bases, with 9 bases between the two germline ends. Germline V CDR1 and CDR2: DFQATT, SNEGSKA (reference sequence). This CDR3 contains 11 residues. In DNA, the CDR3 is TGCAGTGCTTCGAGGGGGGATACGCAGTATTTT. Translation: CSASRGDTQYF.

This sequence joins TRBV30 and TRBJ2-7; TRBD1 matches at 9 bases. J gave up 3 bases and V 1 base, and 1 base lay outside the gene matches. Germline CDR1 and CDR2: GTSNPN and SVGIG (reference sequence). The CDR3 covers 13 residues. The CDR3 bases are TGTGCCTGGAGTGGGGACAGGGACTACGAGCAGTACTTC. Translating gives CAWSGDRDYEQYF.